These 25 T cell receptor beta chains share one sample of origin, sequenced in a study of tissue T cells after allogeneic stem cell transplantation. Only in-frame clones appear in the TCRdb table, and some are missing; sequencing was by immunoSEQ multiplex PCR. The table shows roughly 7,300 clones, with roughly 47% occurring only once. Time point reported: mouse harvest day 7 after allogeneic transplant. Tail vein injection delivered 10^7 T-cell-depleted bone marrow cells and 10^6 splenic CD5+ T cells. The sequenced material came from lymph node tissue. These receptors came from a female BALB/c mouse given C57BL/6 T cells with graft-versus-host disease after an allogeneic hematopoietic cell transplant.

This clone was found a few times. The germline and genes are mouse ones. The CDR3 extends 1 residue past the end of the read, so its final part is completed from the germline J gene. This rearrangement joins TRBV13-1 to TRBJ2-4; 8 nucleotides agree with TRBD2. The CDR3 sequence is 16 residues long. The germline CDR1 and CDR2 sequences are NSHNY and SYGAGN. Trimming removed 2 bases from V and 0 bases from J; junction bases left unmatched: 5. CDR3 bases read: TGTGCCAGCAGTGAAGCAGACTGGGGTAGTCAAAACACCTTGTAC. As protein: CASSEADWGSQNTLY. The whole CDR3 is CASSEADWGSQNTLYF.

This clone was seen a few times. Gene names follow the mouse nomenclature. Sequencing ends 1 residue short of the CDR3 end; the germline J gene provides the rest. This chain joins TRBV26 and TRBJ2-5, with no clear D. The germline V gene encodes CDR1 KGHPV and CDR2 FQNQEV (reference sequence). The V end was cut by 4 bases, the J end by 2 bases, with 4 bases between. CDR3 length: 12 amino acids. The CDR3: CASSPLQDTQYF. Incomplete CDR3 DNA: TGTGCCAGCAGTCCCCTCCAAGACACCCAGTAC.

Of note for this clone: The gene names given are mouse names. The read ends 1 residue shy of where the CDR3 ends; the end is completed using the germline J gene. The chain has TRBV3 and TRBJ1-1, with D perhaps matching TRBD1 (5 bases). Trimming removed 5 bases from V and 1 base from J, with 8 bases in between. CDR3 size: 13 residues. The germline V gene has CDR1 SNHLY and CDR2 FYNGKV (reference sequence). The CDR3 loop is CASSRGRNTEVFF. The part of the CDR3 DNA that was read is TGTGCCAGCAGCCGGGGACGGAACACAGAAGTCTTC.

Points on this clone: The genes are named according to mouse. The read halts 1 residue ahead of the CDR3 end, with the missing end drawn from the germline J gene. The chain recombines TRBV26 with TRBJ2-5; D ambiguous. Germline V gene sequence: CDR1 KGHPV, CDR2 FQNQEV (reference sequence). The CDR3 contains 15 residues. Trimming cost V 1 base and J 0 bases, with 8 bases left between them. The CDR3 loop reads CASSLLSSNQDTQYF. CDR3 bases read: TGTGCCAGCAGTCTGTTGTCAAGTAACCAAGACACCCAGTAC.

Notes on this clone: The germline and genes are mouse ones. The read terminates 1 residue before the CDR3 end, so the remaining end is supplied by the germline J gene. The chain joins TRBV31 to TRBJ2-3; unclear D gene. This CDR3 comprises 14 residues. Germline CDR1 reads GKSSPN; CDR2 reads SITVG. The ends were cut back, 0 bases at V and 0 bases at J, with 7 bases in the middle. CDR3 bases read: TGTGCCTGGAGTCTAGTTAGTAGTGCAGAAACGCTGTAT. Its protein is CAWSLVSSAETLY. The full-length CDR3 reads as CAWSLVSSAETLYF. Full variable domain (missing parts from reference TRBV31 and TRBJ2-3): AQTIHQWPVAEIKAVGSPLSLGCTIKGKSSPNLYWYWQATGGTLQQLFYSITVGQVESVVQLNLSASRPKDDQFILSTEKLLLSHSGFYLCAWSLVSSAETLYFGSGTRLTVL.

This clone was recorded a few times. Gene names and germline match the mouse. The read halts 1 residue ahead of the CDR3 end, with the missing end drawn from the germline J gene. The V call is TRBV19, the J call TRBJ2-5; 12 bases fit TRBD2. The CDR3 sequence is 14 residues long. The ends lost 6 bases at V and 8 bases at J; junction bases unmatched: 7. Germline CDR1 is FNHDT and CDR2 is SITEND (reference sequence). CDR3: CASNDWGGAGTQYF. The covered CDR3 bases are TGTGCCAGCAACGACTGGGGGGGCGCGGGCACCCAGTAC.

The sample holds a few counts of this clone. Germline and genes: mouse. The read is 1 residue too short to cover the CDR3 end, so that end is filled in from the germline J gene. This rearrangement joins TRBV16 to TRBJ2-1; D is tentatively TRBD1 or TRBD2 (5 bases each). Trimming took off 0 bases at V and 0 bases at J, with 6 bases between the two ends. The CDR3 consists of 15 residues. From germline, CDR1 is SGHSA and CDR2 FRNQAP. The sequenced CDR3 bases are TGTGCAAGCAGCTTAGATGGGGCTAACTATGCTGAGCAGTTC. It is translated as CASSLDGANYAEQF. From start to end, the CDR3 is CASSLDGANYAEQFF.

With respect to this clone: Germline and genes: mouse. The read ends 1 residue early relative to the CDR3; the germline J gene fills the gap. This chain connects TRBV29 to TRBJ1-1; D is ambiguous. Germline CDR1 reads MSHET; CDR2 reads SYDVDS. This CDR3 comprises 12 residues. Between the trimmed V and J ends, which lost 3 bases and 5 bases, there was a span of 7 bases. The CDR3 is CASSFEQTEVFF. CDR3 bases read: TGTGCTAGCAGTTTTGAACAGACAGAAGTCTTC.

To note about this clone: The germline and genes are mouse ones. The CDR3 extends 1 residue past the end of the read, so its final part is completed from the germline J gene. This chain links TRBV13-2 with TRBJ2-2; 7 nucleotides match TRBD2. The CDR3 is made up of 18 amino acids. The germline CDR1 and CDR2 sequences are NNHNN and SYGAGS (reference sequence). With V trimmed by 0 bases and J by 1 base, 9 bases remained unmatched. The CDR3 reads CASGDAARGGGNTGQLYF. Incomplete CDR3 DNA: TGTGCCAGCGGTGATGCTGCCCGCGGGGGGGGAAACACCGGGCAGCTCTAC.

By frequency in the sample, this clone is medium-sized. Mouse germline and gene names are used. The read terminates 1 residue ahead of where the CDR3 ends, so the germline J gene completes it. Other DNA sequences in the sample encode the same CDR3. The V gene is TRBV26, the J gene TRBJ2-5; D gene uncertain. Trimming pared 2 bases from V and 0 bases from J, leaving 0 bases between. Per germline, CDR1 KGHPV and CDR2 FQNQEV (reference sequence). This CDR3 has 12 amino acids. The chain's CDR3 is CASSLNQDTQYF. The part of the CDR3 DNA that was read is TGTGCCAGCAGTCTGAACCAAGACACCCAGTAC.

As to this clone: Gene names follow the mouse nomenclature. The read comes to an end 1 residue before the CDR3 does, leaving the germline J gene to fill in the end. The V gene is TRBV1, the J gene TRBJ1-1; a possible D gene is TRBD1 (5 bases). This CDR3 is 14 amino acids long. The germline gives CDR1 NSQYPW, CDR2 LRSPGD (reference sequence). The V end was cut by 0 bases, the J end by 3 bases, with 8 bases between. CDR3: CTCSADFRDTEVFF. The CDR3 DNA, read in part, is TGCACCTGCAGTGCAGACTTCAGGGACACAGAAGTCTTC.

This clone was counted once. Gene and germline names: mouse. CDR3 DNA, as far as it was read: TGTGCCTGGAGTCTCGGACTGGGGGGGGGCACCGGGCAGCTCTAC. This sequence encodes CAWSLGLGGGTGQLY. The full CDR3 protein reads CAWSLGLGGGTGQLYF. The chain combines TRBV31 with TRBJ2-2; 12 bases align to TRBD2. Read sequence stops 1 residue before the CDR3 end, and the germline J gene provides the missing end. With 0 bases clipped from V and 4 bases from J, the junction kept 3 bases outside the gene matches. Germline assignment: CDR1 GKSSPN and CDR2 SITVG. This CDR3 comprises 16 residues.

This clone has just one count. The gene symbols are mouse symbols. The read ends 1 residue shy of where the CDR3 ends; the end is completed using the germline J gene. The chain employs TRBV26 and TRBJ1-1; no reliable D call. This CDR3 is 11 amino acids long. Germline V CDR1 and CDR2: KGHPV, FQNQEV (reference sequence). Trimming left V 4 bases short and J 3 bases short, with 3 bases between. Incomplete CDR3 DNA: TGTGCCAGCAGTCAAGACACAGAAGTCTTC. This sequence encodes CASSQDTEVF. The CDR3 in its entirety is CASSQDTEVFF.

A note on this clone: Any gene name here is a mouse gene name. The read stops 1 residue short of the end of the CDR3; the missing end is completed from the germline J gene. This chain joins TRBV12-2 and TRBJ2-7, with a tentative D call TRBD2 (6 bases). Germline loops: CDR1 SGHLS, CDR2 HYDKME. The CDR3 loop spans 13 amino acids. Trimming stripped 0 bases from V and 4 bases from J, with 9 bases between. The CDR3 here is CASSLVGGYEQYF. CDR3 DNA, as far as it was read: TGTGCCAGCTCTCTCGTCGGGGGGTATGAACAGTAC.

This clone was recorded a few times. These gene names are mouse names. CDR3 bases read: TGCACCTGCAGTGCCGACAGGGACACAGAAGTCTTC. It is translated as CTCSADRDTEVF. The whole CDR3 sequence reads CTCSADRDTEVFF. The rearrangement links TRBV1 to TRBJ1-1; 7 nucleotides agree with TRBD1. The missing CDR3 end, 1 residue past where the read stops, is filled in from the germline J gene. CDR1 is NSQYPW, CDR2 LRSPGD, per germline (reference sequence). V trimming: 3 bases; J trimming: 3 bases; junction bases outside the gene matches: 1. There are 13 residues in the CDR3. Looking up the rest from reference TRBV1 and TRBJ1-1 gives the full variable domain: VTLLEQNPRWRLVPRGQAVNLRCILKNSQYPWMSWYQQDLQKQLQWLFTLRSPGDKEVKSLPGADYLATRVTDTELRLQVANMSQGRTLYCTCSADRDTEVFFGKGTRLTVV.

This clone was seen only a few times. Germline and genes here are mouse. The DNA ends 1 residue before the CDR3 does, and the rest of the CDR3 is filled in from the germline J gene. This chain uses TRBV30 with TRBJ2-7; D perhaps matches TRBD2 (5 bases). The germline V gene has CDR1 SQVVS and CDR2 ANEGSEA. V was shortened by 5 bases and J by 7 bases, with 12 bases between the two germline ends. CDR3 length: 11 residues. The part of the CDR3 DNA that was read is TGTAGTTCTGGGTGGGGAAGGGAACAGTAC. Translated, it gives CSSGWGREQY. The whole CDR3 region reads CSSGWGREQYF.

Concerning this clone itself: The gene names here belong to mouse. The missing CDR3 end, 1 residue past where the read stops, is filled in from the germline J gene. This sequence joins TRBV13-2 and TRBJ2-3; TRBD2 agrees at 9 bases. The V gene's germline CDR1 is NNHNN and CDR2 SYGAGS (reference sequence). After removal of 5 bases from V and 2 bases from J, the junction contained 3 bases not matched to a gene. This CDR3 is 14 amino acids long. CDR3 region: CASGGLGLAETLYF. CDR3 bases read: TGTGCCAGCGGAGGACTGGGGCTTGCAGAAACGCTGTAT.

Details on this clone: Mouse gene names apply. The sequenced fragment ends 1 residue before the CDR3 boundary, so the rest is inferred from the germline J gene. The chain couples TRBV1 to TRBJ2-5, with 8 bases matching TRBD2. CDR1 NSQYPW and CDR2 LRSPGD come from the germline V gene (reference sequence). The CDR3 sequence is 16 residues long. V shed 2 bases and J 0 bases; nucleotides not matched to a gene: 4. The part of the CDR3 DNA that was read is TGCACCTGCAGTGCATTCTGGGGGGATAACCAAGACACCCAGTAC. Its translation: CTCSAFWGDNQDTQY. The entire CDR3 protein reads CTCSAFWGDNQDTQYF.

This clone is labeled medium-sized. Any gene name here is a mouse gene name. Sequencing ends 1 residue short of the CDR3 end; the germline J gene provides the rest. This specimen includes other DNA sequences encoding the same CDR3. This rearrangement joins TRBV26 to TRBJ1-2; D unclear. There are 13 residues in the CDR3. Germline V CDR1 and CDR2: KGHPV, FQNQEV (reference sequence). Trimming cost V 3 bases and J 2 bases, with 7 bases left between them. CDR3 amino acids: CASSLSGNSDYTF. The sequenced part of the CDR3 DNA is TGTGCCAGCAGTCTTTCGGGTAACTCCGACTACACC. Filled out from reference TRBV26 and TRBJ1-2, the complete variable domain reads NSKVIQTPRYLVKGQGQKAKMRCIPEKGHPVVFWYQQNKNNEFKFLINFQNQEVLQQIDMTEKRFSAECPSNSPCSLEIQSSEAGDSALYLCASSLSGNSDYTFGSGTRLLVI.

To note about this clone: Gene names refer to mouse genes. The CDR3 goes on 1 residue after the read ends, and that part is filled in from the germline J gene. This sequence joins TRBV26 and TRBJ2-1; D is unresolved. V shed 0 bases and J shed 0 bases, with 6 bases lying between them. The CDR3 has 15 residues. The germline gives CDR1 KGHPV, CDR2 FQNQEV (reference sequence). The CDR3 region is CASSLSPNNYAEQFF. Incomplete CDR3 DNA: TGTGCCAGCAGTCTGTCCCCAAATAACTATGCTGAGCAGTTC.

This clone was found a few times. Gene names and germline match the mouse. The read stops 1 residue short of the end of the CDR3; the missing end is completed from the germline J gene. The chain has TRBV26 and TRBJ1-1; D not resolved. This CDR3 is built from 14 residues. Deletions cut 1 base from V and 1 base from J, with 7 bases between. Germline V CDR1 and CDR2: KGHPV, FQNQEV (reference sequence). CDR3 DNA (partial): TGTGCCAGCAGTCTGTACCAGAGAAACACAGAAGTCTTC. Residues: CASSLYQRNTEVF. The whole CDR3 protein reads CASSLYQRNTEVFF.

Comments on this clone: These gene names are mouse names. The CDR3 goes on 1 residue after the read ends, and that part is filled in from the germline J gene. The chain employs TRBV20 and TRBJ2-2; D is uncertain. The CDR3 spans 14 residues. Germline CDR1 is GFQATS and CDR2 is STVNSAI. Trimming took off 4 bases at V and 0 bases at J, with 9 bases between the two ends. The covered CDR3 bases are TGTGGTGCTAAGGCCGGAACAAACACCGGGCAGCTCTAC. This sequence encodes CGAKAGTNTGQLY. The entire CDR3 reads CGAKAGTNTGQLYF.

Points on this clone: The listed genes are named as in mouse. From the germline J gene comes the end of the CDR3, since the read stops 1 residue before it. This chain connects TRBV15 to TRBJ1-2; 9 bases match TRBD1. Unmatched junction bases numbered 4, after V lost 2 bases and J lost 3 bases. The germline gives CDR1 SGHND, CDR2 FRSKSL. The CDR3 extends over 15 amino acids. The CDR3 reads CASSLRTGVDSDYTF. The covered CDR3 bases are TGTGCCAGCAGTTTAAGGACAGGGGTCGACTCCGACTACACC.

With regard to this clone: The gene symbols are mouse symbols. The sequenced CDR3 bases are TGTGCCAGCAGCCTTTCCGGGAAAAACACAGAAGTCTTC. It specifies CASSLSGKNTEVF. The full CDR3 reads CASSLSGKNTEVFF. The chain links TRBV26 to TRBJ1-1; D gene unclear. The sequenced fragment ends 1 residue before the CDR3 boundary, so the rest is inferred from the germline J gene. Germline assignment: CDR1 KGHPV and CDR2 FQNQEV (reference sequence). The CDR3 runs to 14 residues. V was trimmed by 6 bases and J by 1 base, leaving 12 bases between them.

Note on this clone: Each gene name is a mouse one. The read stops 1 residue short of the end of the CDR3; the missing end is completed from the germline J gene. The V call is TRBV5, the J call TRBJ2-5; 9 bases are shared with TRBD2. The trim removed 0 bases at V and 2 bases at J, leaving 3 bases unmatched. The germline V gene has CDR1 LGHNA and CDR2 YNLKQL (reference sequence). The CDR3 is 16 amino acids. The CDR3 here is CASSQDLGGIQDTQYF. CDR3 bases read: TGTGCCAGCAGCCAAGATCTGGGGGGGATCCAAGACACCCAGTAC.